This passage covers 32 T cell receptor beta chains from one sample sequenced in a study of shared clonotypes between healthy human individuals. Sequencing was performed with immunoSEQ multiplex PCR; in TCRdb, only in-frame clones are kept and a portion is missing. The sample contains a few hundred thousand clones, roughly 79% of which appear only once. Sequenced: PBMCs. The origin of the receptors is a woman in her thirties or forties in good health. Some clones in this sample may be carry-over from other donors' samples.

This clone was picked up one time. The chain links TRBV29-1 to TRBJ2-7, with D uncertain. CDR1 is SQVTM, CDR2 ANQGSEA, per germline. The CDR3 has 12 residues. V was clipped by 3 bases and J by 5 bases, with 11 bases between them. The CDR3 nucleotides read TGCAGCGTTGATCTACGCGGTGACGAGCAGTACTTC. Translating gives CSVDLRGDEQYF.

The CDR3 protein is CASGPWEEQYF. The CDR3 nucleotides read TGTGCCAGTGGCCCATGGGAGGAGCAGTACTTC. The gene calls are TRBV19 and TRBJ2-7; weak D call: TRBD2 (5 bases). This CDR3 has 11 residues. V shed 8 bases and J shed 7 bases, with 12 bases lying between them. CDR1 LNHDA and CDR2 SQIVND come from the germline V gene (reference sequence).

The chain has TRBV25-1 and TRBJ1-2; 7 nucleotides align to TRBD1. The germline V gene encodes CDR1 MGHDK and CDR2 SYGVNS. This CDR3 comprises 14 residues. V shed 7 bases, J shed 4 bases, and the junction held 9 bases outside the gene matches. CDR3 sequence (DNA): TGTGCCAGCACGAGGGGAGGGGGCGCCTATGGCTACACCTTC. Its translation is CASTRGGGAYGYTF.

The gene calls are TRBV6-1 and TRBJ2-5; 8 nucleotides match TRBD1. The CDR3 extends over 13 amino acids. V dropped 7 bases and J dropped 11; count of bases not matched to a gene: 12. Germline CDR1 reads MNHNS; CDR2 reads SASEGT. The CDR3 spells CASIGQGSWEQYF. CDR3 nucleotides: TGTGCCAGCATCGGACAGGGATCATGGGAGCAGTACTTC.

The J gene is TRBJ2-1, the V gene TRBV5-1, with TRBD1 matching 9 bases. This CDR3 is built from 14 residues. With 6 bases clipped from V and 8 bases from J, the junction kept 9 bases outside the gene matches. Germline V gene data show CDR1 as SGHRS and CDR2 as YFSETQ. The CDR3 loop is CASTKGQGFDEQFF. Here the CDR3 DNA reads TGCGCCAGCACTAAGGGACAGGGTTTTGATGAGCAGTTCTTC.

This rearrangement joins TRBV14 to TRBJ2-7; TRBD1 matches 7 bases. There are 13 residues in the CDR3. The germline V gene encodes CDR1 SGHDN and CDR2 FVKESK. The V segment lost 3 bases and the J segment 11 bases; nucleotides outside the gene matches: 10. The CDR3 sequence is CASSQIQQGKEYF. Written as DNA, the CDR3 is TGTGCCAGCAGCCAGATCCAACAGGGGAAGGAGTACTTC.

The V gene is TRBV5-4, the J gene TRBJ2-7, with D possibly called TRBD1 or TRBD2 (5 bases each). The germline CDR1 and CDR2 sequences are SGHNT and YYREEE (reference sequence). Trimming left V 4 bases short and J 1 base short, with 9 bases between. The CDR3 has 13 residues. The CDR3 sequence: CASSRDVSYEQYF. CDR3 coding DNA: TGTGCCAGCAGCAGGGACGTTTCCTACGAGCAGTACTTC.

V gene TRBV19 combines with J gene TRBJ2-6; 10 bases fit TRBD2. The junction had 3 bases not matched to a gene; V was cut back by 5 bases and J by 2 bases. CDR3 length: 16 amino acids. The germline CDR1 and CDR2 sequences are LNHDA and SQIVND (reference sequence). In DNA form, the CDR3 reads TGTGCCAGTAGTGTACTAGCGGGAACTGGGGCCAACGTCCTGACTTTC. This encodes CASSVLAGTGANVLTF.

On this clone itself: A much larger clone differs by one base, so this may be a read error. The same CDR3 can be traced to other DNA sequences in this sample. The chain joins TRBV5-1 to TRBJ2-3; D is undetermined. The CDR3 contains 12 residues. CDR1 and CDR2 from the germline V gene are SGHRS and YFSETQ. The V end lost 4 bases, the J end lost 2 bases, and 5 bases lay between the germline ends. CDR3 DNA sequence: TGCGCCAGCAGCCTAGACACAGATACGCAGTATTTT. Translated: CASSLDTDTQYF.

The chain has TRBV30 and TRBJ1-1; no clear D gene. Germline V gene sequence: CDR1 GTSNPN, CDR2 SVGIG (reference sequence). The CDR3 covers 14 residues. The V and J ends lost 2 bases and 0 bases respectively, with 10 bases between them. CDR3 loop: CAWSTDRVNTEAFF. The CDR3 DNA follows: TGTGCCTGGAGTACCGACCGGGTGAACACTGAAGCTTTCTTT.

This clone has only one observation. The chain joins TRBV7-2 to TRBJ2-4; possible D gene TRBD2, 7 bases. CDR1 and CDR2 (germline): SGHTA, FQGNSA. This CDR3 comprises 15 residues. The germline V and J ends were trimmed by 5 bases and 8 bases, with 19 bases remaining between them. For the CDR3, the DNA is TGTGCCAGCAGCCCCGAGAGGGGGGGCGCGGACATTCAGTACTTC. Protein: CASSPERGGADIQYF.

V gene TRBV6-6 combines with J gene TRBJ2-6, with 10 bases fitting TRBD1. V gave up 6 bases and J gave up 4 bases; unmatched junction bases: 3. Germline-derived CDR1 and CDR2 are MNHNY and SVGAGI (reference sequence). CDR3 size: 15 residues. CDR3 sequence reads: CASSRQGAGANVLTF. The CDR3 DNA is TGTGCCAGCAGCCGACAGGGGGCCGGGGCCAACGTCCTGACTTTC.

The chain has TRBV11-2 and TRBJ2-3, with D perhaps matching TRBD1 (5 bases). The germline CDR1 and CDR2 sequences are SGHAT and FQNNGV. The CDR3 loop spans 15 amino acids. V was pared by 8 bases and J by 1 base, with 16 bases between. In DNA, the CDR3 is TGTGCCAGCGGCCCCCGGGTGGGGCGCACAGATACGCAGTATTTT. Its translation is CASGPRVGRTDTQYF. The whole variable domain, remainder taken from reference TRBV11-2 and TRBJ2-3, is EAGVAQSPRYKIIEKRQSVAFWCNPISGHATLYWYQQILGQGPKLLIQFQNNGVVDDSQLPKDRFSAERLKGVDSTLKIQPAKLEDSAVYLCASGPRVGRTDTQYFGPGTRLTVL.

This clone was recorded once. The chain's CDR3 is CASSPDRRVYEQYF. The CDR3 nucleotides are TGTGCCAGCAGTCCGGACAGACGAGTCTACGAGCAGTACTTC. The rearrangement joins TRBV7-2 to TRBJ2-7, with a possible D match to TRBD1 (6 bases). Germline CDR1 and CDR2: SGHTA and FQGNSA. CDR3 length equals 14 residues. V lost 6 bases to trimming and J lost 3 bases, with 15 bases between them.

This clone was recorded many times. The CDR3 DNA follows: TGTGCCAGCAGTCCCGGTGCGGGAGTAACAGATACGCAGTATTTT. Amino acid sequence: CASSPGAGVTDTQYF. This rearrangement joins TRBV6-5 to TRBJ2-3; 7 bases agree with TRBD2. Unmatched junction bases numbered 8, after V lost 5 bases and J lost 3 bases. This CDR3 comprises 15 residues. In germline, CDR1 is MNHEY, CDR2 SVGAGI.

This chain joins TRBV29-1 and TRBJ1-3; D is perhaps TRBD1 (5 bases). Trimming removed 4 bases from V and 4 bases from J, with 5 bases in between. The CDR3 runs to 11 residues. CDR1 and CDR2 (germline): SQVTM, ANQGSEA. The CDR3 DNA is TGCAGCGTTGCAGGGGGAAACACCATATATTTT. Encoded protein: CSVAGGNTIYF.

The chain combines TRBV7-3 with TRBJ2-3; D is unclear. CDR3 length equals 15 residues. Germline V lookup: CDR1 SGHTA, CDR2 FQGTGA. Deletions cut 2 bases from V and 2 bases from J, with 11 bases between. CDR3 bases: TGTGCCAGCAGCTTACTAGGAATTTACACAGATACGCAGTATTTT. This translates into CASSLLGIYTDTQYF.

This clone was counted a single time. The J gene is TRBJ2-5, the V gene TRBV7-3; 7 bases map to TRBD1. J lost 1 base, V lost 0 bases, and 2 bases had no gene match. CDR1 and CDR2 from the germline V gene are SGHTA and FQGTGA. The CDR3 has 15 amino acids. The CDR3 here is CASSLTDRAQETQYF. CDR3 nucleotide sequence: TGTGCCAGCAGCTTAACCGACAGGGCCCAAGAGACCCAGTACTTC.

J is TRBJ2-7 and V is TRBV27; 7 nucleotides align to TRBD2. CDR1 and CDR2 (germline): MNHEY, SMNVEV (reference sequence). Losses at the gene ends were 5 bases for V and 6 bases for J; bases not matched to a gene: 7. This CDR3 contains 13 residues. CDR3 region: CASSRAGEREQYF. The CDR3 nucleotides are TGTGCCAGCAGTAGGGCGGGAGAACGCGAGCAGTACTTC.

This clone appeared a few times. This same CDR3 is encoded by further DNA sequences in the sample. This chain links TRBV18 with TRBJ2-5; D gene uncertain. The CDR3 has 13 residues. Germline V CDR1 and CDR2: KGHSH, LQKENI. V was cut by 6 bases and J by 5 bases, with 13 bases left in between. CDR3 in DNA: TGTGCCAGCTCCCCTAGTCACGGGGAGACCCAGTACTTC. As protein: CASSPSHGETQYF.

Note on this clone: The conserved phenylalanine or tryptophan normally closing the CDR3 is absent here, so this likely arose from a read error. The chain links TRBV11-2 to TRBJ2-7; D tentatively fits TRBD1 or TRBD2 (6 bases each). Germline V gene lookup returns CDR1 SGHAT and CDR2 FQNNGV. This CDR3 region has 15 residues. Trimming shortened V by 7 bases and J by 2 bases, and 18 bases separated the two germline ends. DNA of the CDR3: TGTGCCAGCACCACTGGACAGCGGGCCCCCTACGAGCAGTACTCC. Translated, it gives CASTTGQRAPYEQYS.

This clone turned up a few times. CDR3 residues: CAISDLALAGELFF. In DNA, the CDR3 is TGTGCCATCAGTGACCTAGCCCTCGCCGGGGAGCTGTTTTTT. The chain employs TRBV10-3 and TRBJ2-2; possibly TRBD2 for D (5 bases). The germline V and J ends were trimmed by 3 bases and 6 bases, with 11 bases remaining between them. This CDR3 has 14 residues. Germline V lookup: CDR1 ENHRY, CDR2 SYGVKD.

The gene calls are TRBV10-2 and TRBJ1-6; tentatively, D is TRBD1 (5 bases). V shed 3 bases and J shed 14 bases, with 8 bases lying between them. The CDR3 is 11 amino acids. Germline V gene sequence: CDR1 WSHSY, CDR2 SAAADI. CDR3 DNA sequence: TGCGCCAGCAGTGATTTAGGGGCCCTCCACTTT. Protein product: CASSDLGALHF.

Details on this clone: This likely traces to a read error, being one base from a far larger clone. The rearrangement uses TRBV29-1 and TRBJ1-1; a weak D match, TRBD1 (6 bases). From germline, CDR1 is SQVTM and CDR2 ANQGSEA. CDR3 length: 17 residues. This CDR3 is CGVEDPNGRGMGTEAFF. The CDR3 DNA reads as TGCGGCGTTGAAGATCCCAACGGGAGGGGGATGGGCACTGAAGCTTTCTTT.

This clone was detected ten times or more. The chain joins TRBV5-1 to TRBJ2-5, with no clear D. V was trimmed by 5 bases and J by 5 bases, leaving 13 bases between them. CDR3 length equals 13 residues. CDR1 and CDR2 (germline): SGHRS, YFSETQ. The CDR3, as DNA: TGCGCCAGCAGTCGAACCGAACGGGAGACCCAGTACTTC. It specifies CASSRTERETQYF.

The rearrangement joins TRBV7-9 to TRBJ2-5; 10 bases align to TRBD1. The CDR3 loop spans 17 amino acids. Germline loops: CDR1 SEHNR, CDR2 FQNEAQ (reference sequence). V was clipped by 5 bases and J by 4 bases; unmatched bases: 13. The CDR3 protein is CASSTLRPGTGVETQYF. The DNA for the CDR3 is TGTGCCAGCAGCACACTAAGACCCGGGACAGGGGTAGAGACCCAGTACTTC.

The V call is TRBV19, the J call TRBJ1-1, with D unresolved. CDR1 and CDR2 from the germline V gene are LNHDA and SQIVND (reference sequence). The CDR3 totals 15 residues. The ends were cut back, 4 bases at V and 0 bases at J, with 12 bases in the middle. The DNA for the CDR3 is TGTGCCAGTAGTACCCGGCCCCTAATGAACACTGAAGCTTTCTTT. It yields the protein CASSTRPLMNTEAFF.

The V call is TRBV14, the J call TRBJ2-1; a possible D gene is TRBD2 (6 bases). Trimming pared 5 bases from V and 3 bases from J, leaving 17 bases between. The CDR3 is 16 amino acids. Germline assignment: CDR1 SGHDN and CDR2 FVKESK. CDR3 nucleotides: TGTGCCAGCAGCGCCCCCCGGGCTAGCGTCTACAATGAGCAGTTCTTC. Translating it yields CASSAPRASVYNEQFF. Full variable domain (missing parts from reference TRBV14 and TRBJ2-1): EAGVTQFPSHSVIEKGQTVTLRCDPISGHDNLYWYRRVMGKEIKFLLHFVKESKQDESGMPNNRFLAERTGGTYSTLKVQPAELEDSGVYFCASSAPRASVYNEQFFGPGTRLTVL.

This rearrangement joins TRBV28 to TRBJ2-2, with a possible D match to TRBD2 (5 bases). CDR1 MDHEN and CDR2 SYDVKM come from the germline V gene. The CDR3 is 15 amino acids. V lost 5 bases, J lost 4 bases, and 14 bases lay in between. This chain's CDR3 is CASSPRTGLTGELFF. CDR3 DNA sequence: TGTGCCAGCAGTCCCCGGACTGGACTCACCGGGGAGCTGTTTTTT.

The V gene is TRBV10-3, the J gene TRBJ1-2; possibly TRBD1 for D (5 bases). Trimming took 9 bases from V and 0 from J, leaving 14 bases between them. CDR3 length: 14 residues. Germline V lookup: CDR1 ENHRY, CDR2 SYGVKD. CDR3 residues: CAIHGGESNYGYTF. The CDR3 coding sequence is TGTGCCATACACGGGGGGGAGTCTAACTATGGCTACACCTTC.

The rearrangement joins TRBV6-5 to TRBJ2-3; D is unclear. V dropped 8 bases and J dropped 1 base, with 16 bases sitting between them. There are 15 residues in the CDR3. Germline lookup yields CDR1 MNHEY and CDR2 SVGAGI. The CDR3 DNA reads as TGTGCCAGCTCGGCCCGGCTAAGGGGCACAGATACGCAGTATTTT. Translation gives CASSARLRGTDTQYF.

This clone was detected once. The rearrangement links TRBV11-2 to TRBJ2-5; unclear D gene. In germline, CDR1 is SGHAT, CDR2 FQNNGV. The CDR3 covers 11 residues. Trimming shortened V by 5 bases and J by 4 bases, and 5 bases separated the two germline ends. This CDR3 reads CASSPGETQYF. CDR3 coding DNA: TGTGCCAGCAGCCCTGGAGAGACCCAGTACTTC.